Shown below are 20 T cell receptor beta chains from a single sample sequenced in a study of blood T cells in healthy people across ages. A sample-barcoded 5' primer and a J-beta primer mix were used in a second PCR of about 7 to 12 cycles. TCRdb ran MiXCR on the 5' RACE reads and lists one entry per CDR3 protein. Of just over 1 million distinct CDR3 sequences listed, 45% are singletons. The sample taken for sequencing was blood. All receptors come from a woman aged 60-70 years in good health.

The sample holds a few counts of this clonotype. CDR3: CASSYSRGVDIQYF. Written as DNA, the CDR3 is TGTGCCAGCAGTTACTCGAGAGGGGTCGACATTCAGTACTTC. The J gene is TRBJ2-4, the V gene TRBV6-5; either TRBD1 or TRBD2 may fit D (5 bases each). This CDR3 contains 14 residues. Germline CDR1 reads MNHEY; CDR2 reads SVGAGI. Deletions cut 0 bases from V and 8 bases from J, with 11 bases between.

The J gene is TRBJ1-1, the V gene TRBV5-1; possibly TRBD1 for D (6 bases). The V gene lost 0 bases and the J gene lost 10 bases, with 13 bases spanning the gap. Per germline, CDR1 SGHRS and CDR2 YFSETQ. The length of the CDR3 is 13 residues. Here the CDR3 reads CASSLEGGGRAFF. Here the CDR3 DNA reads TGCGCCAGCAGCTTGGAAGGGGGGGGACGAGCTTTCTTT.

The chain employs TRBV12-3 or TRBV12-4 and TRBJ2-1; D is ambiguous. The CDR3 spans 15 residues. Between the trimmed V and J ends, which lost 1 base and 3 bases, there was a span of 10 bases. The CDR3 nucleotides read TGTGCCAGCAGTTTAGATGGACCTGGCTACAATGAGCAGTTCTTC. This sequence encodes CASSLDGPGYNEQFF.

The chain employs TRBV24-1 and TRBJ2-5; no definite D call. Germline CDR1 is KGHDR and CDR2 is SFDVKD. CDR3 length equals 14 residues. The germline V and J ends were trimmed by 5 bases and 4 bases, with 13 bases remaining between them. DNA for the CDR3: TGTGCCACCAGTGTCGGTCAGCAGTCAGAGACCCAGTACTTC. Its translation is CATSVGQQSETQYF.

This clonotype was counted a few times. The chain is built from TRBV4-1 and TRBJ1-1; possibly TRBD1 for D (5 bases). This CDR3 has 13 amino acids. V was shortened by 1 base and J by 11 bases, with 14 bases between the two germline ends. Germline loops: CDR1 MGHRA, CDR2 YSYEKL. CDR3 nucleotide sequence: TGCGCCAGCAGCCAAGCTAGAGACAGCGCGGCTTTCTTT. This translates into CASSQARDSAAFF.

The count of this clonotype is one. This chain uses TRBV7-2 with TRBJ2-6, with D maybe TRBD1 (5 bases). Germline CDR1 and CDR2: SGHTA and FQGNSA. This CDR3 has 16 residues. V lost 1 base, J lost 1 base, and 8 bases lay in between. This CDR3 reads CASSLVRASGANVLTF. CDR3 coding DNA: TGTGCCAGCAGCTTAGTCAGGGCATCTGGGGCCAACGTCCTGACTTTC.

This clonotype was seen at least ten times. The chain joins TRBV29-1 to TRBJ2-7; tentatively, D is TRBD2 (6 bases). There are 13 residues in the CDR3. V lost 4 bases and J 1 base, leaving 11 bases between the germline ends. In germline, CDR1 is SQVTM, CDR2 ANQGSEA. CDR3 residues: CSVGGEWSYEQYF. In nucleotides, the CDR3 is TGCAGCGTTGGGGGGGAGTGGTCCTACGAGCAGTACTTC.

As concerns this clonotype: This may arise from a read error, as a much more abundant clone is one base away. The chain has TRBV7-9 and TRBJ2-3; no clear D. The CDR3 length is 12 residues. V lost 3 bases, J lost 5 bases, and 6 bases lay in between. Germline V CDR1 and CDR2: SEHNR, FQNEAQ (reference sequence). For the CDR3, the DNA is TGTGCCAGCAGCTTTCATGGAGATACGCAGTATTTT. Protein sequence: CASSFHGDTQYF. Using reference TRBV7-9 and TRBJ2-3 for the parts outside the CDR3, the full variable domain is DTGVSQNPRHKITKRGQNVTFRCDPISEHNRLYWYRQTLGQGPEFLTYFQNEAQLEKSRLLSDRFSAERPKGSFSTLEIQRTEQGDSAMYLCASSFHGDTQYFGPGTRLTVL.

This clonotype was seen more than once but under ten times. The chain carries TRBV12-3 or TRBV12-4 and TRBJ2-4; 14 nucleotides line up with TRBD2. Gene TRBJ2-7 matches the end of the DNA better, so the J call may be wrong. This CDR3 has 14 residues. The CDR3 spells CASSSGLAGDEQYF. Written as DNA, the CDR3 is TGTGCCAGCAGTTCGGGACTAGCGGGAGACGAGCAGTACTTC.

This clonotype was found a few times. The chain links TRBV28 to TRBJ1-1; D is unclear. The CDR3 consists of 10 residues. The V gene's germline CDR1 is MDHEN and CDR2 SYDVKM. The V end lost 6 bases, the J end lost 4 bases, and 3 bases lay between the germline ends. The CDR3 DNA reads TGTGCCAGCAGAAGCACTGAAGCTTTCTTT. It is translated as CASRSTEAFF.

This clonotype has at least ten counts. This chain joins TRBV12-3 or TRBV12-4 and TRBJ2-5; 8 bases align to TRBD1. The V and J ends lost 5 bases and 2 bases, in that order; junction bases with no gene match: 7. The CDR3 is 15 amino acids. The chain's CDR3 is CASSNEGTGQETQYF. The CDR3 bases are TGTGCCAGCAGTAACGAGGGGACAGGACAAGAGACCCAGTACTTC.

This clonotype has ten or more counts. The V call is TRBV6-1, the J call TRBJ2-5; 9 positions match TRBD1. Germline V CDR1 and CDR2: MNHNS, SASEGT. V lost 5 bases and J lost 12; bases outside the gene matches: 4. The CDR3 totals 11 residues. The CDR3 reads CASSIRDREYF. The CDR3 bases are TGTGCCAGCAGTATCCGGGACAGGGAGTACTTC.

In this sample, this clonotype turned up a few times. This chain uses TRBV10-1 with TRBJ2-3; D ambiguous. Looked up from germline, CDR1 is WNHNN and CDR2 is SYGVQD (reference sequence). CDR3 length: 13 residues. Trimming took 6 bases from V and 6 from J, leaving 13 bases between them. This CDR3 is CASRESLGDTQYF. The CDR3 coding sequence is TGCGCCAGCAGGGAATCCCTGGGGGATACGCAGTATTTT.

The CDR3 here is CASSRGQGNLRNEKLFF. CDR3 bases: TGTGCCAGCAGCCGGGGACAGGGAAATTTGAGGAATGAAAAACTGTTTTTT. The chain combines TRBV28 with TRBJ1-4, with TRBD1 matching over 9 bases. Looked up from germline, CDR1 is MDHEN and CDR2 is SYDVKM. V gave up 6 bases and J gave up 5 bases; unmatched junction bases: 13. This CDR3 contains 17 residues.

V gene TRBV15 combines with J gene TRBJ2-7, with 7 bases fitting TRBD1. V lost 6 bases and J lost 1; bases outside the gene matches: 9. The CDR3 covers 15 residues. The germline V gene encodes CDR1 LNHNV and CDR2 YYDKDF (reference sequence). The chain's CDR3 is CATRAGTVESYEQYF. CDR3 DNA: TGTGCCACCAGGGCCGGGACAGTGGAGTCCTACGAGCAGTACTTC.

In its sample, this clonotype was seen a few times. The chain couples TRBV12-3 or TRBV12-4 to TRBJ2-1; 10 positions match TRBD2. CDR3 length: 15 amino acids. V trimming: 8 bases; J trimming: 5 bases; junction bases outside the gene matches: 9. The CDR3 reads CASGQAGGPDNEQFF. CDR3 DNA sequence: TGTGCCAGCGGGCAAGCGGGAGGGCCGGACAATGAGCAGTTCTTC.

This clonotype was seen at least ten times. The chain employs TRBV25-1 and TRBJ1-2; D call uncertain. Germline V gene lookup returns CDR1 MGHDK and CDR2 SYGVNS. V was cut by 7 bases and J by 0 bases, with 15 bases left in between. The CDR3 consists of 15 residues. The CDR3 here is CASTRTGSTNYGYTF. In DNA, the CDR3 is TGTGCCAGCACCCGAACGGGAAGCACTAACTATGGCTACACCTTC.

The chain links TRBV20-1 to TRBJ2-4; tentatively, D is TRBD2 (7 bases). The assigned J gene may be wrong: the sequence end matches TRBJ2-7 better. Germline V gene sequence: CDR1 DFQATT, CDR2 SNEGSKA (reference sequence). This CDR3 comprises 13 residues. This CDR3 is CSVRGGGGYEQYF. In DNA, the CDR3 is TGCAGTGTCAGAGGGGGGGGAGGCTACGAGCAGTACTTC.

There are a few counts of this clonotype. The chain joins TRBV5-1 to TRBJ2-7; D uncertain. In germline, CDR1 is SGHRS, CDR2 YFSETQ. CDR3 length: 13 residues. The V gene lost 0 bases and the J gene lost 4 bases, with 8 bases spanning the gap. The CDR3 protein is CASSLGFRYEQYF. The CDR3 bases are TGCGCCAGCAGCTTGGGGTTCCGTTACGAGCAGTACTTC.

The chain recombines TRBV12-3 or TRBV12-4 with TRBJ2-1, with 10 bases matching TRBD1. CDR3 length: 16 residues. The ends lost 5 bases at V and 7 bases at J; junction bases unmatched: 11. The CDR3 loop is CASSAGGRDRGNEQFF. The DNA of the CDR3 is TGTGCCAGCAGTGCGGGGGGTAGGGACAGGGGTAATGAGCAGTTCTTC.